This T cell receptor (beta chain) was profiled in a study of neoadjuvant anti-PD-1 for oral cavity cancer. Time point described: after neoadjuvant nivolumab, at surgical resection. Cohort: HPV-negative, locally advanced oral cavity squamous cell carcinoma patients. Only in-frame clones appear in the TCRdb table, and some are missing; sequencing was by immunoSEQ multiplex PCR. The sample includes over 20,000 clones, approximately 26% seen only once; the top ten take roughly 15%. The CDR3 sequence is 13 residues long. Trimming shortened V by 3 bases and J by 2 bases, and 7 bases separated the two germline ends. Germline CDR1 reads MDHEN; CDR2 reads SYDVKM.

The chain is built from TRBV28 and TRBJ1-1; D remains ambiguous. This TCR was recovered from a person aged 35 to 85 with oral cavity squamous cell carcinoma. Source: tumor tissue, taken after nivolumab (anti-PD-1) treatment. As DNA, the CDR3 is TGTGCCAGCAGTTTCCCGGGCAACACTGAAGCTTTCTTT. The encoded protein is CASSFPGNTEAFF.